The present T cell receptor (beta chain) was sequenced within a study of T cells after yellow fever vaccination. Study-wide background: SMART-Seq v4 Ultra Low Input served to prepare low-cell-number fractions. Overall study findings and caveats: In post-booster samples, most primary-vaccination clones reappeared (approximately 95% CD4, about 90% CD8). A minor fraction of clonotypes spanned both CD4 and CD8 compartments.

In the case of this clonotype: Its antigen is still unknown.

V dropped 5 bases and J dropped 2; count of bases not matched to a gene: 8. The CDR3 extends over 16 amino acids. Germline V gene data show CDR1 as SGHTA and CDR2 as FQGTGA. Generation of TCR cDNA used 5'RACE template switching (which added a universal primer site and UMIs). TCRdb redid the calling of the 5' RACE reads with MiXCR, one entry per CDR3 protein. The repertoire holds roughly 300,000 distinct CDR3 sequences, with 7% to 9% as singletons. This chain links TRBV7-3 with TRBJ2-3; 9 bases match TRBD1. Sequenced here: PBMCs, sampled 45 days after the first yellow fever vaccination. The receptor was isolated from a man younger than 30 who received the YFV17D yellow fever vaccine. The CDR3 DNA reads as TGTGCCAGCAGCCTACAGGGGGCGGCGAACACAGATACGCAGTATTTT. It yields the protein CASSLQGAANTDTQYF.